Shown below are 17 T cell receptor beta chains from a single sample sequenced in a study of blood T cell repertoires in COVID-19. Produced via immunoSEQ multiplex PCR; TCRdb's table is partial and in-frame only. The sample has fewer than 130,000 clones, roughly 81% seen once. Input material: peripheral blood. These receptors all stem from a human donor in a cohort sampled during active COVID-19.

The chain links TRBV27 to TRBJ1-3; 10 bases map to TRBD1. Trimming cost V 5 bases and J 0 bases; bases outside gene matches: 10. This CDR3 is built from 18 residues. The V gene's germline CDR1 is MNHEY and CDR2 SMNVEV (reference sequence). In DNA, the CDR3 is TGTGCCAGCAGTAGGGGTCCTGGGACAGGGGCCTCTGGAAACACCATATATTTT. Its protein is CASSRGPGTGASGNTIYF.

This rearrangement joins TRBV15 to TRBJ2-5; TRBD2 matches at 8 bases. In germline, CDR1 is LNHNV, CDR2 YYDKDF (reference sequence). The CDR3 sequence is 16 residues long. The junction had 10 bases not matched to a gene; V was cut back by 4 bases and J by 3 bases. The CDR3 sequence: CATSKSGTREKETQYF. As DNA, the CDR3 is TGTGCCACCAGCAAATCCGGGACTAGGGAAAAAGAGACCCAGTACTTC.

This chain connects TRBV12-3 or TRBV12-4 to TRBJ2-1, with no clear D. The V gene lost 3 bases and the J gene lost 6 bases, with 9 bases spanning the gap. CDR3 length equals 13 residues. CDR3 DNA sequence: TGTGCCAGCAGTTTTAATAGTGGCAATGAGCAGTTCTTC. Its translation is CASSFNSGNEQFF.

The chain links TRBV7-2 to TRBJ1-2; D possibly corresponds to TRBD1 (5 bases). The CDR3 length is 13 residues. V lost 6 bases, J lost 8 bases, and 16 bases lay in between. The V gene's germline CDR1 is SGHTA and CDR2 FQGNSA. The CDR3 sequence is CASSSGRGLGYTF. For the CDR3, the DNA is TGTGCCAGCAGTTCGGGGAGGGGCCTGGGCTACACCTTC.

The rearrangement links TRBV5-1 to TRBJ1-4; D is undetermined. The CDR3 sequence is 13 residues long. With 4 bases removed from V and 8 bases from J, the gap between germline ends came to 12 bases. CDR1 and CDR2 (germline): SGHRS, YFSETQ. The CDR3 reads CASSQELHEKLFF. The CDR3 bases are TGCGCCAGCAGCCAAGAGTTGCACGAAAAACTGTTTTTT. Full variable domain (missing parts from reference TRBV5-1 and TRBJ1-4): KAGVTQTPRYLIKTRGQQVTLSCSPISGHRSVSWYQQTPGQGLQFLFEYFSETQRNKGNFPGRFSGRQFSNSRSEMNVSTLELGDSALYLCASSQELHEKLFFGSGTQLSVL.

This clone was detected once. The chain joins TRBV5-1 to TRBJ1-2; 9 bases are shared with TRBD1. The CDR3 spans 17 residues. Germline CDR1 SGHRS, CDR2 YFSETQ. V dropped 1 base and J dropped 2; count of bases not matched to a gene: 9. The CDR3, as DNA: TGCGCCAGCAGCTTGAGGGGACCGGGACAGGGAAACTATGGCTACACCTTC. Translating it yields CASSLRGPGQGNYGYTF.

The rearrangement joins TRBV5-1 to TRBJ1-1; 9 bases match TRBD1. Germline lookup yields CDR1 SGHRS and CDR2 YFSETQ. This CDR3 spans 15 amino acids. V was pared by 3 bases and J by 6 bases, with 9 bases of the junction left unmatched. The CDR3 sequence is CASSWRTGEGSEAFF. Written as DNA, the CDR3 is TGCGCCAGCAGCTGGCGGACAGGGGAAGGCTCTGAAGCTTTCTTT.

This clone occurred once. The CDR3 nucleotides are TGTGCCAGCAGCGAAGCCGGGGGGTTCTCTGGAAACACCATATATTTT. This codes for CASSEAGGFSGNTIYF. The chain joins TRBV4-2 to TRBJ1-3; D perhaps matches TRBD1 (5 bases). Germline V gene sequence: CDR1 LGHNA, CDR2 YNFKEQ. The CDR3 spans 16 residues. V was clipped by 5 bases and J by 0 bases, with 14 bases between them.

The count of this clone is one. J is TRBJ2-2 and V is TRBV28, with D perhaps matching TRBD1 (6 bases). Germline values: CDR1 MDHEN, CDR2 SYDVKM. The CDR3 has 15 amino acids. The V gene lost 3 bases and the J gene lost 6 bases, with 14 bases spanning the gap. CDR3 region: CASSFAGRGAGELFF. The CDR3 DNA sequence: TGTGCCAGCAGTTTCGCCGGCAGGGGCGCCGGGGAGCTGTTTTTT.

The chain couples TRBV6-1 to TRBJ2-5; TRBD2 might be the D (7 bases). V dropped 2 bases and J dropped 4 bases, with 17 bases sitting between them. Germline V gene sequence: CDR1 MNHNS, CDR2 SASEGT. There are 16 residues in the CDR3. The CDR3 sequence: CASSEREGGGSETQYF. CDR3 bases: TGTGCCAGCAGTGAAAGGGAGGGGGGAGGCTCAGAGACCCAGTACTTC.

This chain uses TRBV10-3 with TRBJ2-7, with D perhaps matching TRBD1 (6 bases). This CDR3 spans 14 amino acids. Per germline, CDR1 ENHRY and CDR2 SYGVKD. Trimming cost V 10 bases and J 0 bases, with 16 bases left between them. This chain's CDR3 is CATGVKGVSYEQYF. CDR3 nucleotides: TGTGCCACAGGGGTAAAGGGGGTCTCCTACGAGCAGTACTTC.

This chain links TRBV9 with TRBJ2-2, with 8 bases lining up with TRBD2. Germline lookup yields CDR1 SGDLS and CDR2 YYNGEE. With V trimmed by 0 bases and J by 0 bases, 4 bases remained unmatched. This CDR3 has 17 residues. CDR3 nucleotides: TGTGCCAGCAGCGTAGGCGCGGGAGGAGCGAACACCGGGGAGCTGTTTTTT. Its translation: CASSVGAGGANTGELFF.

This clone came up once. This chain links TRBV7-3 with TRBJ2-1; TRBD2 agrees at 8 bases. Losses at the gene ends were 3 bases for V and 6 bases for J; bases not matched to a gene: 7. Germline CDR1 reads SGHTA; CDR2 reads FQGTGA. The CDR3 contains 15 residues. The CDR3 coding sequence is TGTGCCAGCAGCTTTACAGCGGGAGTGGGCAATGAGCAGTTCTTC. Translated, it gives CASSFTAGVGNEQFF.

The chain has TRBV5-1 and TRBJ2-2; D may be TRBD1 (5 bases). The CDR3 consists of 14 residues. Germline V CDR1 and CDR2: SGHRS, YFSETQ. Trimming pared 2 bases from V and 4 bases from J, leaving 9 bases between. The CDR3 bases are TGCGCCAGCAGCTTCATACAGGCCACCGGGGAGCTGTTTTTT. The encoded protein is CASSFIQATGELFF.

The chain links TRBV9 to TRBJ2-5; 10 nucleotides line up with TRBD1. CDR3 size: 15 residues. Germline CDR1 and CDR2: SGDLS and YYNGEE. V trimming: 4 bases; J trimming: 2 bases; junction bases outside the gene matches: 5. This CDR3 reads CASSPDRGPQETQYF. In DNA form, the CDR3 reads TGTGCCAGCAGCCCAGACAGGGGGCCACAAGAGACCCAGTACTTC.

This clone was picked up one time. The V gene is TRBV5-4, the J gene TRBJ2-1; 9 nucleotides line up with TRBD2. Germline V lookup: CDR1 SGHNT, CDR2 YYREEE (reference sequence). The junction had 7 bases not matched to a gene; V was cut back by 4 bases and J by 2 bases. The CDR3 length is 16 residues. The CDR3 bases are TGTGCCAGCAGCCTGAATAGCGGGAGTACCTACAATGAGCAGTTCTTC. Residues: CASSLNSGSTYNEQFF.

Details on this clone: The same CDR3 is also encoded by other DNA sequences in this sample. CDR3 sequence reads: CASSYSTGNTEAFF. Here the CDR3 DNA reads TGTGCCAGCAGTTACTCGACGGGGAACACTGAAGCTTTCTTT. V is TRBV6-5 and J is TRBJ1-1; unclear D gene. Trimming left V 0 bases short and J 1 base short, with 6 bases between. The germline CDR1 and CDR2 sequences are MNHEY and SVGAGI. The CDR3 length is 14 residues.